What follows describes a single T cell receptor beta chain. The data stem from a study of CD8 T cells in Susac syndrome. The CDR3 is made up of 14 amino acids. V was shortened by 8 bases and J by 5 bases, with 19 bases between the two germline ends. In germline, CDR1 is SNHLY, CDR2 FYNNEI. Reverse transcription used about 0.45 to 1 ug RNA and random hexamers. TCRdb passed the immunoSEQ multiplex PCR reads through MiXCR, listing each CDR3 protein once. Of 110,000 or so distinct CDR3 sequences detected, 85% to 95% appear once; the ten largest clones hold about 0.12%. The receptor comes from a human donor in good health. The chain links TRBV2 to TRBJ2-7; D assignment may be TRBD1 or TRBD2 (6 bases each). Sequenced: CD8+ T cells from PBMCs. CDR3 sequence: CASRLTGAENEQYF. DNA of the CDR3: TGTGCCAGCCGACTGACGGGGGCCGAGAACGAGCAGTACTTC.